Following are 30 T cell receptor beta chains from one sample sequenced in a study of blood T cells in healthy people across ages (dated by TCRdb to the mid-2010s). Library preparation was by 5' RACE. The data were produced on an Illumina HiSeq 2500. The second PCR ran for about 6 to 12 cycles and used a J-beta primer mix along with a sample-barcoded 5' primer. TCRdb took the public reads, trimmed them with fastp at Q25, ran MiXCR for clone calling and kept in-frame beta chains. Records with the same CDR3 protein are collapsed into one entry carrying the most frequent genes and DNA. The sample yields roughly 1,500,000 distinct CDR3 sequences; approximately 42% were counted once. Roughly 7.9% of the sample belongs to the ten largest clones. Material: blood. The origin of the receptors is a woman aged 18-29 years in good health.

The chain carries TRBV12-3 or TRBV12-4 and TRBJ2-1; weak D call: TRBD1 (5 bases). CDR3 size: 12 residues. Trimming cost V 6 bases and J 12 bases, with 15 bases left between them. CDR3 coding DNA: TGTGCCAGCAGACCCTTGCAGGGTGTGCAGTTCTTC. Translation gives CASRPLQGVQFF.

This clonotype appeared a few times. The chain links TRBV10-3 to TRBJ2-7, with a possible D match to TRBD1 (5 bases). This CDR3 has 14 amino acids. Germline CDR1 and CDR2: ENHRY and SYGVKD. The V gene lost 0 bases and the J gene lost 4 bases, with 10 bases spanning the gap. The CDR3 is CAISESQGWYEQYF. The CDR3 coding sequence is TGTGCCATCAGTGAGTCTCAGGGTTGGTACGAGCAGTACTTC.

Only a few counts were recorded for this clonotype. The V call is TRBV5-6, the J call TRBJ2-3, with TRBD2 matching 9 bases. The CDR3 extends over 15 amino acids. CDR1 and CDR2 from the germline V gene are SGHDT and YYEEEE. After removal of 4 bases from V and 5 bases from J, the junction contained 8 bases not matched to a gene. CDR3 protein: CASSLLAGALDTQYF. CDR3 bases: TGTGCCAGCAGCCTGTTAGCGGGAGCTTTAGATACGCAGTATTTT.

A single count supports this clonotype. This chain connects TRBV6-5 to TRBJ2-7, with 10 positions matching TRBD1. This CDR3 is 13 amino acids long. The V and J ends lost 8 bases and 3 bases, in that order; junction bases with no gene match: 4. Germline lookup yields CDR1 MNHEY and CDR2 SVGAGI. The CDR3 coding sequence is TGTGCCAGCGCCCGGGACAGGGGCTACGAGCAGTACTTC. Protein product: CASARDRGYEQYF.

The V call is TRBV12-3 or TRBV12-4, the J call TRBJ2-1, with D maybe TRBD1 (5 bases). V lost 5 bases, J lost 0 bases, and 17 bases lay in between. The CDR3 covers 17 residues. CDR3 nucleotide sequence: TGTGCCAGCAGTCGATCCAAAGGGGTCAGCTCCTACAATGAGCAGTTCTTC. Its protein product is CASSRSKGVSSYNEQFF.

The chain combines TRBV2 with TRBJ2-3, with D perhaps matching TRBD1 or TRBD2 (5 bases each). The CDR3 runs 13 residues. The germline V gene encodes CDR1 SNHLY and CDR2 FYNNEI. V lost 6 bases and J 8 bases, leaving 15 bases between the germline ends. CDR3 in amino acids: CASSSEGYGTQYF. CDR3 DNA: TGTGCCAGCAGCTCAGAGGGGTATGGTACGCAGTATTTT.

This clonotype was observed a few times. CDR3 in amino acids: CASSWTSGSQETQYF. In DNA form, the CDR3 reads TGTGCCAGCAGCTGGACTAGCGGGAGTCAAGAGACCCAGTACTTC. This chain connects TRBV6-6 to TRBJ2-5; TRBD2 agrees at 13 bases. The CDR3 sequence is 15 residues long. Per germline, CDR1 MNHNY and CDR2 SVGAGI (reference sequence). Unmatched junction bases numbered 3, after V lost 6 bases and J lost 2 bases.

J is TRBJ2-7 and V is TRBV5-1; 7 bases map to TRBD2. Germline values: CDR1 SGHRS, CDR2 YFSETQ. Unmatched junction bases numbered 9, after V lost 5 bases and J lost 4 bases. The CDR3 has 14 amino acids. The CDR3 DNA reads as TGCGCCAGCAGGGCAGGGAGGGAGGATTACGAGCAGTACTTC. This codes for CASRAGREDYEQYF.

This chain joins TRBV27 and TRBJ2-7; 9 bases are shared with TRBD1. CDR1 is MNHEY and CDR2 is SMNVEV in the germline V gene (reference sequence). The junction had 14 bases not matched to a gene; V was cut back by 7 bases and J by 4 bases. The CDR3 sequence is 16 residues long. The CDR3 region is CASKFIYRGRGYEQYF. CDR3 in DNA: TGTGCCAGCAAGTTCATCTACAGGGGGCGGGGGTACGAGCAGTACTTC.

This clonotype was found a few times. The chain joins TRBV5-1 to TRBJ2-1; a possible D gene is TRBD2 (6 bases). This CDR3 contains 15 residues. The V and J ends lost 0 bases and 13 bases respectively, with 20 bases between them. In germline, CDR1 is SGHRS, CDR2 YFSETQ. CDR3 loop: CASSLGDFGGSRQFF. CDR3 DNA: TGCGCCAGCAGCTTGGGCGACTTCGGAGGGTCCCGTCAGTTCTTC. Together with reference TRBV5-1 and TRBJ2-1, the CDR3 gives the full variable domain: KAGVTQTPRYLIKTRGQQVTLSCSPISGHRSVSWYQQTPGQGLQFLFEYFSETQRNKGNFPGRFSGRQFSNSRSEMNVSTLELGDSALYLCASSLGDFGGSRQFFGPGTRLTVL.

This chain links TRBV25-1 with TRBJ1-1, with a possible D match to TRBD1 (5 bases). Trimming cost V 0 bases and J 8 bases, with 13 bases left between them. CDR1 and CDR2 (germline): MGHDK, SYGVNS. CDR3 length: 14 amino acids. The CDR3 DNA follows: TGTGCCAGCAGTGAATACACGGCTGGGGGGGAAGCTTTCTTT. It encodes CASSEYTAGGEAFF.

This chain joins TRBV10-3 and TRBJ2-3; D is uncertain. The germline V and J ends were trimmed by 7 bases and 2 bases, with 13 bases remaining between them. CDR1 is ENHRY, CDR2 SYGVKD, per germline. The CDR3 contains 14 residues. The CDR3 region is CAITRQGDTDTQYF. CDR3 in DNA: TGTGCCATCACAAGACAAGGAGACACAGATACGCAGTATTTT.

This chain joins TRBV20-1 and TRBJ2-2; the match to TRBD2 covers 8 bases. CDR3 length equals 14 residues. The V gene's germline CDR1 is DFQATT and CDR2 SNEGSKA (reference sequence). V gave up 5 bases and J gave up 7 bases; unmatched junction bases: 9. In nucleotides, the CDR3 is TGCAGTGCTCCAAAACGGGGGGGCGGCGGGGAGCTGTTTTTT. It is translated as CSAPKRGGGGELFF.

This chain links TRBV7-9 with TRBJ2-3; D may be TRBD1 (6 bases). Germline values: CDR1 SEHNR, CDR2 FQNEAQ (reference sequence). The length of the CDR3 is 15 residues. V was clipped by 5 bases and J by 4 bases, with 16 bases between them. The CDR3 spells CASSRTGTFPDTQYF. CDR3 coding DNA: TGTGCCAGCAGCCGTACAGGGACCTTCCCAGATACGCAGTATTTT. The full variable domain, in which reference TRBV7-9 and TRBJ2-3 provide the parts outside the CDR3, is DTGVSQNPRHKITKRGQNVTFRCDPISEHNRLYWYRQTLGQGPEFLTYFQNEAQLEKSRLLSDRFSAERPKGSFSTLEIQRTEQGDSAMYLCASSRTGTFPDTQYFGPGTRLTVL.

This clonotype was counted only a few times. The genes are TRBV5-1 and TRBJ1-4; D remains unclear. Germline assignment: CDR1 SGHRS and CDR2 YFSETQ. V lost 2 bases, J lost 0 bases, and 14 bases lay in between. The CDR3 sequence is 17 residues long. The CDR3 protein is CASSFGPHDSTNEKLFF. CDR3 DNA sequence: TGCGCCAGCAGCTTTGGACCCCACGATTCAACTAATGAAAAACTGTTTTTT.

The genes are TRBV11-2 and TRBJ1-2, with 9 positions matching TRBD1. CDR3 length: 15 amino acids. Germline assignment: CDR1 SGHAT and CDR2 FQNNGV. Germline trimming cut 3 bases from V and 3 bases from J; bases unmatched to any gene: 5. For the CDR3, the DNA is TGTGCCAGCAGCTTCCGGGACAGGGAATACTATGGCTACACCTTC. This codes for CASSFRDREYYGYTF.

This clonotype was seen a handful of times. The gene calls are TRBV9 and TRBJ2-4, with D maybe TRBD2 (5 bases). The germline CDR1 and CDR2 sequences are SGDLS and YYNGEE. V was clipped by 0 bases and J by 0 bases, with 10 bases between them. The CDR3 contains 16 residues. The CDR3 DNA sequence: TGTGCCAGCAGCGTAGGAGAGCGGCTAGCCAAAAACATTCAGTACTTC. Protein product: CASSVGERLAKNIQYF. Full variable domain (remainder filled in from reference TRBV9 and TRBJ2-4): DSGVTQTPKHLITATGQRVTLRCSPRSGDLSVYWYQQSLDQGLQFLIQYYNGEERAKGNILERFSAQQFPDLHSELNLSSLELGDSALYFCASSVGERLAKNIQYFGAGTRLSVL.

The chain joins TRBV5-6 to TRBJ1-1; the D gene is possibly TRBD1 (6 bases). V lost 2 bases, J lost 7 bases, and 18 bases lay in between. The CDR3 consists of 15 residues. Looked up from germline, CDR1 is SGHDT and CDR2 is YYEEEE. CDR3 nucleotides: TGTGCCAGCAGCTTTTCCAACGGGGGGCGGGGTGAAGCTTTCTTT. Its translation: CASSFSNGGRGEAFF. The variable domain in full, completed from reference TRBV5-6 and TRBJ1-1, reads DAGVTQSPTHLIKTRGQQVTLRCSPKSGHDTVSWYQQALGQGPQFIFQYYEEEERQRGNFPDRFSGHQFPNYSSELNVNALLLGDSALYLCASSFSNGGRGEAFFGQGTRLTVV.

This clonotype was counted at least ten times. V is TRBV6-5 and J is TRBJ2-7; TRBD2 agrees at 10 bases. The length of the CDR3 is 18 residues. The V gene's germline CDR1 is MNHEY and CDR2 SVGAGI. J lost 4 bases, V lost 4 bases, and 16 bases had no gene match. CDR3 coding DNA: TGTGCCAGCAGTTTCGGTTGGAGAAGCGGGAGGGCCGGTTACGAGCAGTACTTC. Its translation: CASSFGWRSGRAGYEQYF.

V and J are TRBV3-1 and TRBJ2-5; possibly TRBD2 for D (5 bases). The CDR3 is 13 amino acids. Germline assignment: CDR1 LGHDT and CDR2 YNNKEL (reference sequence). V was trimmed by 8 bases and J by 4 bases, leaving 14 bases between them. The CDR3 here is CASGLPRTETQYF. The CDR3 DNA is TGTGCCAGCGGACTTCCCCGGACAGAGACCCAGTACTTC.

This chain links TRBV9 with TRBJ2-7; no clear D. This CDR3 is built from 15 residues. Germline V gene sequence: CDR1 SGDLS, CDR2 YYNGEE. The ends were cut back, 4 bases at V and 3 bases at J, with 17 bases in the middle. DNA for the CDR3: TGTGCCAGCAGCCCAGGTCTAGGGATGGGCTACGAGCAGTACTTC. This translates into CASSPGLGMGYEQYF. The entire variable domain, with the rest obtained from reference TRBV9 and TRBJ2-7, is as follows: DSGVTQTPKHLITATGQRVTLRCSPRSGDLSVYWYQQSLDQGLQFLIQYYNGEERAKGNILERFSAQQFPDLHSELNLSSLELGDSALYFCASSPGLGMGYEQYFGPGTRLTVT.

For this clonotype: This likely comes from a read error, as the CDR3 has no conserved phenylalanine or tryptophan at its end. This chain uses TRBV12-3 or TRBV12-4 with TRBJ2-4, with a tentative D call TRBD1 (5 bases). The J call may be mistaken, given a closer DNA end match to TRBJ2-7. This CDR3 has 11 amino acids. The CDR3 loop is CASSLRGEQYL. As DNA, the CDR3 is TGTGCCAGCAGTTTAAGGGGCGAGCAGTACTTG.

Written as DNA, the CDR3 is TGTGCCATCACCCAGGGACAGGCCTACGAGCAGTACTTC. It encodes CAITQGQAYEQYF. The J gene is TRBJ2-7, the V gene TRBV10-3; 8 nucleotides line up with TRBD1. The germline CDR1 and CDR2 sequences are ENHRY and SYGVKD. CDR3 length: 13 residues. The V segment lost 7 bases and the J segment 2 bases; nucleotides outside the gene matches: 4.

This clonotype has only a few counts. J is TRBJ2-1 and V is TRBV5-1; the match to TRBD2 covers 7 bases. Unmatched junction bases numbered 9, after V lost 0 bases and J lost 9 bases. Germline CDR1 is SGHRS and CDR2 is YFSETQ. This CDR3 has 15 amino acids. CDR3 amino acids: CASSLGTSSLREQFF. CDR3 coding DNA: TGCGCCAGCAGCTTGGGGACTAGTTCGCTCCGTGAGCAGTTCTTC.

CDR3 sequence reads: CASMNIRAGMDGYTF. The CDR3 DNA reads as TGTGCCAGCATGAACATTCGGGCAGGCATGGACGGCTACACCTTC. V gene TRBV6-2 or TRBV6-3 combines with J gene TRBJ1-2; D remains ambiguous. The CDR3 length is 15 residues. V lost 7 bases and J lost 8, with 23 bases in between. CDR1 and CDR2 (germline): MNHEY, SVGEGT.

Only one count was recorded for this clonotype. The rearrangement uses TRBV2 and TRBJ2-5; D gene ambiguous. The germline CDR1 and CDR2 sequences are SNHLY and FYNNEI. The CDR3 extends over 13 amino acids. Trimming left V 6 bases short and J 11 bases short, with 19 bases between. The chain's CDR3 is CASSASWENEQYF. CDR3 nucleotides: TGTGCCAGCAGCGCCTCCTGGGAAAATGAGCAGTACTTC.

This clonotype has a count of ten or more. The rearrangement joins TRBV20-1 to TRBJ1-2, with D possibly matching TRBD1 (6 bases). The germline V and J ends were trimmed by 3 bases and 4 bases, with 12 bases remaining between them. The CDR3 totals 13 residues. Germline V CDR1 and CDR2: DFQATT, SNEGSKA (reference sequence). CDR3 in DNA: TGCAGTGCTAGCCGTGCAGGGGTCTATGGCTACACCTTC. Amino acid sequence: CSASRAGVYGYTF.

The chain combines TRBV3-1 with TRBJ2-5; 8 positions match TRBD2. V shed 4 bases, J shed 11 bases, and the junction held 12 bases outside the gene matches. CDR1 is LGHDT, CDR2 YNNKEL, per germline (reference sequence). This CDR3 contains 14 residues. The CDR3 sequence is CASSPGLAHVGQYF. As DNA, the CDR3 is TGTGCCAGCAGCCCCGGACTAGCCCATGTTGGGCAGTACTTC.

This clonotype has just a few counts. V and J are TRBV5-1 and TRBJ2-2; 10 nucleotides match TRBD1. Germline CDR1 is SGHRS and CDR2 is YFSETQ. The CDR3 extends over 15 amino acids. The junction had 6 bases not matched to a gene; V was cut back by 4 bases and J by 6 bases. The CDR3 sequence: CASSPGDRGAGELFF. CDR3 in DNA: TGCGCCAGCAGCCCTGGGGACAGGGGTGCCGGGGAGCTGTTTTTT.

The sample holds a few counts of this clonotype. The J gene is TRBJ2-3, the V gene TRBV3-1; 8 bases line up with TRBD2. The germline V gene has CDR1 LGHDT and CDR2 YNNKEL (reference sequence). V dropped 6 bases and J dropped 3; count of bases not matched to a gene: 11. This CDR3 is built from 16 residues. CDR3 nucleotide sequence: TGTGCCAGCAGAGCCAAGGGACTAGAGAATACAGATACGCAGTATTTT. Its protein is CASRAKGLENTDTQYF.